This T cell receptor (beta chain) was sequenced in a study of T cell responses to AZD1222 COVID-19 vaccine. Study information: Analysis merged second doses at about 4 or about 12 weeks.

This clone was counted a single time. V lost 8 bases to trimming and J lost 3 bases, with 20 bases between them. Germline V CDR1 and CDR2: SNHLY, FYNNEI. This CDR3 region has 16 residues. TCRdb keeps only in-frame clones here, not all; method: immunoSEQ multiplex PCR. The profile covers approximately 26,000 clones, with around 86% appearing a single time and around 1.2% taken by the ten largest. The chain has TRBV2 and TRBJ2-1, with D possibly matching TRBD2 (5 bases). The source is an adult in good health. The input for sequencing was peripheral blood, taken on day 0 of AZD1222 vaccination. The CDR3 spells CASSIDIARDYNEQFF. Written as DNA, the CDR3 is TGTGCCAGCTCAATTGACATAGCGAGGGACTACAATGAGCAGTTCTTC.